This TCR beta chain was captured by sequencing in a study of cytomegalovirus exposure and HLA in healthy donors. This clone occurred a few times. Only in-frame clones appear in the TCRdb table, and some are missing; sequencing was by immunoSEQ multiplex PCR. This sample carries around 200,000 clones, about 90% of them seen once, and the ten largest clones take roughly 2.8%. The specimen was PBMCs. The sequence was obtained from a woman aged 18-29 years in good health and CMV-seronegative.

DNA of the CDR3: TGCAGCGTTGAAACTGGGAGGACTGAAGCTTTCTTT. It codes for CSVETGRTEAFF. This sequence joins TRBV29-1 and TRBJ1-1; D call uncertain. Germline V gives CDR1 SQVTM, CDR2 ANQGSEA. Trimming took off 2 bases at V and 5 bases at J, with 9 bases between the two ends. CDR3 length equals 12 residues.